A selection of T cell receptor beta chains follows, all from one sample in a study of blood T cell repertoires in COVID-19. Using immunoSEQ multiplex PCR, the repertoire was profiled, and TCRdb retains in-frame clones only, with some absent. The sample consists of about 150,000 clones, around 80% of them appearing once. Sample: peripheral blood. All receptors derive from a woman aged 50 to 65 in a cohort sampled during active or convalescent COVID-19. The CDR3 runs from the conserved cysteine through the conserved F or W. The D gene is left open where the match is weak. Where a row states a size, it is once, few, many or the class of an expanded clone; other rows omit it.

cdr3_aa cdr3_nt clone_size j_call d_call v_call
CASSQDIRSGEQFF TGCGCCAGCAGCCAAGATATAAGAAGCGGTGAGCAGTTCTTC - TRBJ2-1 - TRBV4-3
CASSDSLPTGNQPQHF TGTGCCAGCAGTGACTCGCTACCTACGGGCAATCAGCCCCAGCATTTT - TRBJ1-5 - TRBV6-4
CASSDLDYGYTF TGTGCCAGCAGTGATTTAGACTATGGCTACACCTTC - TRBJ1-2 - TRBV2
CSASGSGGSQPQHF TGCAGTGCTAGTGGATCAGGGGGGAGTCAGCCCCAGCATTTT - TRBJ1-5 TRBD1 TRBV20-1
CASRTLASSTDTQYF TGTGCCAGCAGGACACTAGCCTCTAGCACAGATACGCAGTATTTT - TRBJ2-3 - TRBV6-5
CATSDLDWGYTF TGTGCCACCAGTGATCTCGACTGGGGCTACACCTTC - TRBJ1-2 - TRBV24-1
CASSRETGVGFF TGTGCCAGCTCACGAGAGACAGGGGTGGGTTTCTTT - TRBJ1-1 TRBD1 TRBV18
CASSQDMEYTEAFF TGTGCCAGCAGCCAAGATATGGAGTACACTGAAGCTTTCTTT - TRBJ1-1 - TRBV14
CASSLGDRLTDTQYF TGTGCCAGCAGTTTAGGGGACAGACTCACAGATACGCAGTATTTT once TRBJ2-3 TRBD1 TRBV27
CASSAQGNRNEKLFF TGTGCCAGCAGCGCGCAGGGGAATCGAAATGAAAAACTGTTTTTT - TRBJ1-4 - TRBV2
CAWRLGVGTDTQYF TGTGCCTGGAGATTGGGAGTCGGCACAGATACGCAGTATTTT - TRBJ2-3 - TRBV30
CASTASSGNTIYF TGTGCCAGTACCGCCAGTTCTGGAAACACCATATATTTT - TRBJ1-3 - TRBV19
CASSIEEVSNQPQHF TGTGCCAGTAGTATAGAGGAGGTTAGCAATCAGCCCCAGCATTTT - TRBJ1-5 - TRBV19
CASSQRQVMDTGELFF TGCGCCAGCAGCCAACGACAGGTTATGGACACCGGGGAGCTGTTTTTT - TRBJ2-2 - TRBV4-3
CASSLGLAADTQYF TGTGCCAGCAGCTTAGGACTAGCAGCGGATACGCAGTATTTT - TRBJ2-3 - TRBV13
CASSHTTGDGGANVLTF TGTGCCAGCAGCCACACGACAGGGGATGGTGGGGCCAACGTCCTGACTTTC - TRBJ2-6 TRBD1 TRBV3-1/TRBV3-2
CASSDGQGFPSGANVLTF TGTGCCAGCAGTGACGGACAGGGGTTCCCCTCTGGGGCCAACGTCCTGACTTTC - TRBJ2-6 TRBD1 TRBV6-4
CASSLDRTASPYEQYF TGTGCCAGCAGCTTGGACAGGACCGCATCCCCCTACGAGCAGTACTTC - TRBJ2-7 - TRBV5-4
CASSSRAGGHQPQHF TGTGCCAGCAGCTCCCGGGCAGGGGGCCATCAGCCCCAGCATTTT once TRBJ1-5 TRBD1 TRBV13
CASSQNQGWFTEAFF TGTGCCAGCAGCCAAAACCAGGGGTGGTTCACTGAAGCTTTCTTT - TRBJ1-1 - TRBV5-6
CASSQALLRLNTEAFF TGCGCCAGCAGCCAAGCGTTATTGCGCCTGAACACTGAAGCTTTCTTT - TRBJ1-1 - TRBV4-1
CASSGPALAGGGKTQYF TGTGCCAGCAGCGGACCCGCTCTAGCGGGGGGAGGGAAGACCCAGTACTTC once TRBJ2-5 TRBD2 TRBV9
CASSSSGFGYTF TGTGCCAGCAGCTCGTCAGGGTTCGGCTACACCTTC - TRBJ1-2 - TRBV7-9
CASSSGWRTGGALKYF TGTGCCAGCAGCTCCGGGTGGAGGACAGGGGGCGCATTGAAGTATTTT - TRBJ2-3 TRBD1 TRBV7-2
CSAGTGYTDTQYF TGCAGCGCCGGGACAGGGTATACAGATACGCAGTATTTT - TRBJ2-3 TRBD1 TRBV29-1
CASSWASGELFF TGTGCCAGCAGTTGGGCTTCCGGGGAGCTGTTTTTT - TRBJ2-2 - TRBV5-4
CASSLGFGSGGAYNEQFF TGTGCCAGCAGCTTAGGTTTCGGTAGCGGGGGGGCTTACAATGAGCAGTTCTTC - TRBJ2-1 TRBD2 TRBV7-9
CASSSGLYEQYF TGCGCCAGCAGTTCGGGACTGTACGAGCAGTACTTC - TRBJ2-7 - TRBV5-1
CASSSPTRLDRVVPAFF TGTGCCAGCAGCTCCCCCACACGTCTTGACAGGGTGGTTCCGGCTTTCTTT - TRBJ1-1 TRBD1 TRBV13
CSVGVRGGAFF TGCAGCGTTGGGGTAAGGGGGGGAGCTTTCTTT - TRBJ1-1 - TRBV29-1
CASSLAGQDRGYTF TGTGCCAGCAGCTTAGCGGGACAGGACCGCGGCTACACCTTC - TRBJ1-2 TRBD1 TRBV7-9
CASSSLADEETQYF TGCGCCAGCAGTTCCCTAGCGGATGAAGAGACCCAGTACTTC - TRBJ2-5 TRBD2 TRBV5-1